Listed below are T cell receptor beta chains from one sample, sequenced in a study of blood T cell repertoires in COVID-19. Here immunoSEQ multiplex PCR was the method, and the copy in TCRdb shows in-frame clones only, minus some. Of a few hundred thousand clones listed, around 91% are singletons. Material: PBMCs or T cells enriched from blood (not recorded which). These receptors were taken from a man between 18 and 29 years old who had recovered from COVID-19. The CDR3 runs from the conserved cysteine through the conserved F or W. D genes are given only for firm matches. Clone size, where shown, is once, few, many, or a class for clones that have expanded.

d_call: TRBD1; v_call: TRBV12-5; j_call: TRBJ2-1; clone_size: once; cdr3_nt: TGTGCTAGTGGTTTGGCACGGACAGGAGGACACAATGAGCAGTTCTTC; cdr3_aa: CASGLARTGGHNEQFF
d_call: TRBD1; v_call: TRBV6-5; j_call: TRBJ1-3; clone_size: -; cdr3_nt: TGTGCCAGCAGACTGCCGACAGGGCCCGGAAACACCATATATTTT; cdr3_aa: CASRLPTGPGNTIYF
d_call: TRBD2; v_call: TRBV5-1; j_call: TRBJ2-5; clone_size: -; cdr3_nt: TGCGCCAGCAGCTTGGGTAGCGGGCAAGAGACCCAGTACTTC; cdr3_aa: CASSLGSGQETQYF
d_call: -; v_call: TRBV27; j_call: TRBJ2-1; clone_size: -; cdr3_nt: TGTGCCAGCAGTTTCAGGGGTCGAGTTGGGGATGAGCAGTTCTTC; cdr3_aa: CASSFRGRVGDEQFF
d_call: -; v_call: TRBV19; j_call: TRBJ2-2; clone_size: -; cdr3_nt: TGTGCCAGTAGGGTCAGCGGCAGGGGACACACCGGGGAGCTGTTTTTT; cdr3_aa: CASRVSGRGHTGELFF
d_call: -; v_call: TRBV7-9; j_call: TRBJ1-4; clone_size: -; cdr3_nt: TGTGCCAGCAGCTTAGCGGGGAGACAATTTGCAACTAATGAAAAACTGTTTTTT; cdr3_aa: CASSLAGRQFATNEKLFF
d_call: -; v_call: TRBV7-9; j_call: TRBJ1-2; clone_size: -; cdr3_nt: TGTGCCAGCAGCGGGCCCGCCGGGGCGGGATATGGCTACACCTTC; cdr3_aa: CASSGPAGAGYGYTF
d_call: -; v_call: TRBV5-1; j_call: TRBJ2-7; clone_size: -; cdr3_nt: TGCGCCAGCAGCTACCAAAGCGGGCCCCACACCTACGAGCAGTACTTC; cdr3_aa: CASSYQSGPHTYEQYF
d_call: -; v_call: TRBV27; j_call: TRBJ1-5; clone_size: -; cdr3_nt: TGTGCCAGCAGTTTAACGGTGGATCAGCCCCAGCATTTT; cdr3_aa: CASSLTVDQPQHF
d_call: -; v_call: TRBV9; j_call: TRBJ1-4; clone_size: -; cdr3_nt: TGTGCCAGCAGCCCAAGGGGAATTGTTTCCGAAAAACTGTTTTTT; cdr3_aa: CASSPRGIVSEKLFF
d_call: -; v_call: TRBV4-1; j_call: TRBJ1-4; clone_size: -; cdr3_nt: TGCGCCAGTAGAGGAGGGACCAGTGAAAAACTGTTTTTT; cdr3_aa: CASRGGTSEKLFF
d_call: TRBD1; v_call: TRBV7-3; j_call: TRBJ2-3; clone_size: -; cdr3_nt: TGTGCCAGCAGCCCTCCGGGACAGGGACGGGGACCAGATACGCAGTATTTT; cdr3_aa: CASSPPGQGRGPDTQYF
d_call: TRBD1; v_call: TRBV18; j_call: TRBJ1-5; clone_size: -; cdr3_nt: TGTGCCAGCTCACCCACAGGGGCTGAAGCCCAGCATTTT; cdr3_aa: CASSPTGAEAQHF
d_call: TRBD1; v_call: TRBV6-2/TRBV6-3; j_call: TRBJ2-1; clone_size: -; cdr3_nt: TGTGCCAGCAGTTTCCGGGACAGGGGGCAGTTCTTC; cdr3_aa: CASSFRDRGQFF
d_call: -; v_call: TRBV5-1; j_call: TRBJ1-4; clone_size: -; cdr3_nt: TGCGCCAGCAGCCGAACAGGCTTGCGCGAAGAAAAACTGTTTTTT; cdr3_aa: CASSRTGLREEKLFF
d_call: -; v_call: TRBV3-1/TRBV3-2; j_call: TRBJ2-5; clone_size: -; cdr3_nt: TGTGCCAGCAGCCTAGGGACTGCCCAAGAGACCCAGTACTTC; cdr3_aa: CASSLGTAQETQYF
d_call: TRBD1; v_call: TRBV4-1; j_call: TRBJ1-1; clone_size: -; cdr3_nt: TGCGCCAGCAGCCATGGCCACAGGGGCCCCGGGGCTTTCTTT; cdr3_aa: CASSHGHRGPGAFF
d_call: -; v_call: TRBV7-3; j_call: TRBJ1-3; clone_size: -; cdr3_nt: TGTGCCAGCAGCTTAACGGGGAGAGGGGGTGGAAACACCATATATTTT; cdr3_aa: CASSLTGRGGGNTIYF
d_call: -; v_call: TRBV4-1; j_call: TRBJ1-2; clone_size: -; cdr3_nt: TGCGCCAGCAGCCAAGATAGAGCGGTCTTTGGCTACACCTTC; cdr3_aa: CASSQDRAVFGYTF
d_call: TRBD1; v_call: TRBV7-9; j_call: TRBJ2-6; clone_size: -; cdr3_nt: TGTGCCAGCAGCCCGGGGCAGGGGGCTTCGGGGGCCAACGTCCTGACTTTC; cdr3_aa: CASSPGQGASGANVLTF
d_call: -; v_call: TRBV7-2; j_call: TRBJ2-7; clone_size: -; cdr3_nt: TGTGCCAGCAGCTTAGCCGAGCAATTGTCCTACGAGCAGTACTTC; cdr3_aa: CASSLAEQLSYEQYF
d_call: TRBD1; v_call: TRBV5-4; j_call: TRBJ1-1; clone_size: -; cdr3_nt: TGTGCCAGCAGCAATAAGGGACAGGCGAACACTGAAGCTTTCTTT; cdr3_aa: CASSNKGQANTEAFF
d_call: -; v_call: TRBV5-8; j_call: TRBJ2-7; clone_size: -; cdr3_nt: TGTGCCAGCGAGCTAGCCCGTTTCGCCGAGCAGTACTTC; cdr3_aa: CASELARFAEQYF
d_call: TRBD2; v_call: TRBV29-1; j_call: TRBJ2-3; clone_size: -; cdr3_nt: TGCAGCGCACTAGCGGGAGGGGTGGATACGCAGTATTTT; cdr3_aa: CSALAGGVDTQYF
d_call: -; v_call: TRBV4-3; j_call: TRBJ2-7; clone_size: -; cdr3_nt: TGCGCCAGCAGCCAAGCGCAGGGCTGGTCCTACGAGCAGTACTTC; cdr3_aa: CASSQAQGWSYEQYF
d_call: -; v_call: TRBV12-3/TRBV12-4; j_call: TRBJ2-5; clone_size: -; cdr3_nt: TGTGCCAGCAGTTTAATCGGGGAGACCCAGTACTTC; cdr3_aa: CASSLIGETQYF
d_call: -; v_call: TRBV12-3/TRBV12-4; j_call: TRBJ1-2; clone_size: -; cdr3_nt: TGTGCCAGCAGTTTAGTACAGGACTATGGCTACACCTTC; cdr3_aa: CASSLVQDYGYTF
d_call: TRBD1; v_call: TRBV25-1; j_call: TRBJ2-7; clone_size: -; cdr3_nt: TGTGCCAGCCTAAGGCTCCGGGACAGGGGTTACGAGCAGTACTTC; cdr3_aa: CASLRLRDRGYEQYF
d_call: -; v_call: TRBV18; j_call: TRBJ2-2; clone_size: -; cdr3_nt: TGTGCCAGCTCACCAGGGATCACTAGGAGGGTCGGGGAGCTGTTTTTT; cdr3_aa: CASSPGITRRVGELFF
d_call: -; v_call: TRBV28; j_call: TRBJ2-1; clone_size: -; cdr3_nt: TGTGCCAGCAGTCCCAGAGGTGAGCAGTTCTTC; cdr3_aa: CASSPRGEQFF
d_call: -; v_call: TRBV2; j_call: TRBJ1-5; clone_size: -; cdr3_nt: TGTGCCAGCAGCCCTTTGAGCAGCAATCAGCCCCAGCATTTT; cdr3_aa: CASSPLSSNQPQHF
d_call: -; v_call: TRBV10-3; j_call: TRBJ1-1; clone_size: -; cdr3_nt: TGTGCCATCAGTGAGAGGGAGGGGAACACTGAAGCTTTCTTT; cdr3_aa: CAISEREGNTEAFF